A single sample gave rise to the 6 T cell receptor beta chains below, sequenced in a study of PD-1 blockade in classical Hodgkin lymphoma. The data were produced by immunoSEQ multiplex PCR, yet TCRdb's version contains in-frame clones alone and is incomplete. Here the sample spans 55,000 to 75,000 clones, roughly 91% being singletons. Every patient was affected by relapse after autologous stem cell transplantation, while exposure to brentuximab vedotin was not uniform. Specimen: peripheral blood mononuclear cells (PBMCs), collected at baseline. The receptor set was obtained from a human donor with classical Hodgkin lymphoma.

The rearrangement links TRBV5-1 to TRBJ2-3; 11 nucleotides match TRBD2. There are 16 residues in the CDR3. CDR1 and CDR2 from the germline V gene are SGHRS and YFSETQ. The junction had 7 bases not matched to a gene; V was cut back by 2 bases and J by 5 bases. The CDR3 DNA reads TGCGCCAGCAGCTTTGTAGCGGGGGGGCCGGGAGATACGCAGTATTTT. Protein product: CASSFVAGGPGDTQYF.

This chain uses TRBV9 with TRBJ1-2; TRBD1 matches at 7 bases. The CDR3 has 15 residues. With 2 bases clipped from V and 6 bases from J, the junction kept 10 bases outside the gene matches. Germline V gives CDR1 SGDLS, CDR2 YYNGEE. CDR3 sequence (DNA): TGTGCCAGCAGCGTTACAACTTCCGGGACAGATGGCTACACCTTC. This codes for CASSVTTSGTDGYTF.

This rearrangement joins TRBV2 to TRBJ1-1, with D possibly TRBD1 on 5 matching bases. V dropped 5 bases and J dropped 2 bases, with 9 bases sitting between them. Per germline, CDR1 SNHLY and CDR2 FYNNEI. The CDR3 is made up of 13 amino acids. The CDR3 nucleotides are TGTGCCAGCAGTCGCACAGGTAACACTGAAGCTTTCTTT. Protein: CASSRTGNTEAFF.

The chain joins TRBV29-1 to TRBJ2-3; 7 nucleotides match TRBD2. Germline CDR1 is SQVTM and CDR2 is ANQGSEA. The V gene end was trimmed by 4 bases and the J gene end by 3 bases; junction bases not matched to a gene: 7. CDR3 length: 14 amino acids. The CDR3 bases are TGCAGCGTTGGCTCTGAGCGGGGAACAGATACGCAGTATTTT. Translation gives CSVGSERGTDTQYF.

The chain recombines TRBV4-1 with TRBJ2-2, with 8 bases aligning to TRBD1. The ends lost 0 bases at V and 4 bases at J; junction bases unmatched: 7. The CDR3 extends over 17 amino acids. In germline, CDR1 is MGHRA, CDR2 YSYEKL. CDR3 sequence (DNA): TGCGCCAGCAGCCAAGAATGGCAGGGGGCGGGCACCGGGGAGCTGTTTTTT. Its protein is CASSQEWQGAGTGELFF.

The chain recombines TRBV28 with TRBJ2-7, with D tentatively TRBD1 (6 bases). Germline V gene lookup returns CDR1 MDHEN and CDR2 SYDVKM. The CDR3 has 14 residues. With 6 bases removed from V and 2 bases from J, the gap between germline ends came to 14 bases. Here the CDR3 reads CASRGQGTTYEQYF. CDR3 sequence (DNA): TGTGCCAGCAGAGGCCAGGGGACCACCTACGAGCAGTACTTC.